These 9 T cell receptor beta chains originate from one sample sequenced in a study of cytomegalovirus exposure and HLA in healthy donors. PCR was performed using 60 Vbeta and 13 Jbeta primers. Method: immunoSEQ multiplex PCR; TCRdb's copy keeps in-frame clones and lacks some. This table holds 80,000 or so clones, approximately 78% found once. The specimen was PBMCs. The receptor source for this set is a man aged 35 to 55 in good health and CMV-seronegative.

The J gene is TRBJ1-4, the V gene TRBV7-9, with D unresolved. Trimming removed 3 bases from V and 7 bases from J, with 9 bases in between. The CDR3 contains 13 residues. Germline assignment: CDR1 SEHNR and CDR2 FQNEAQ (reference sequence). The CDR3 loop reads CASSFQASEKLFF. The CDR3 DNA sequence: TGTGCCAGCAGCTTTCAGGCAAGTGAAAAACTGTTTTTT.

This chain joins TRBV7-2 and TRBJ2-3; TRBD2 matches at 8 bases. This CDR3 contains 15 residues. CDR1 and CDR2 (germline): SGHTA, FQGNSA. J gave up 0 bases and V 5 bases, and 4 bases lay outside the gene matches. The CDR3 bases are TGTGCCAGCAGCAGGTCTAGCGGGAGCACAGATACGCAGTATTTT. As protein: CASSRSSGSTDTQYF.

CDR3: CATSRDGRGPGYTF. As DNA, the CDR3 is TGTGCCACCAGCAGAGATGGCAGGGGGCCTGGCTACACCTTC. The V gene is TRBV15, the J gene TRBJ1-2; the match to TRBD1 covers 8 bases. The CDR3 sequence is 14 residues long. V gave up 0 bases and J gave up 7 bases; unmatched junction bases: 4. Germline CDR1 and CDR2: LNHNV and YYDKDF (reference sequence). Complete variable domain (other parts from reference TRBV15 and TRBJ1-2): DAMVIQNPRYQVTQFGKPVTLSCSQTLNHNVMYWYQQKSSQAPKLLFHYYDKDFNNEADTPDNFQSRRPNTSFCFLDIRSPGLGDTAMYLCATSRDGRGPGYTFGSGTRLTVV.

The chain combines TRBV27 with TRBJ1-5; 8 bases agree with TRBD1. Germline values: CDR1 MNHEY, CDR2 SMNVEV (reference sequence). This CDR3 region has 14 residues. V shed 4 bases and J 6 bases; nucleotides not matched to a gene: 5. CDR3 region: CASSSGQGSQPQHF. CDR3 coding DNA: TGTGCCAGCAGTTCCGGACAGGGCAGTCAGCCCCAGCATTTT.

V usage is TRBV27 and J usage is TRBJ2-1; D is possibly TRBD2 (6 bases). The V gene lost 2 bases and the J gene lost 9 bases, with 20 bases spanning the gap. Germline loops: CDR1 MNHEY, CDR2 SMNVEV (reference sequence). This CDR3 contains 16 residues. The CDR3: CASSLRAGWAAAEQFF. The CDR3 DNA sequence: TGTGCCAGCAGTTTAAGGGCGGGATGGGCCGCTGCTGAGCAGTTCTTC.

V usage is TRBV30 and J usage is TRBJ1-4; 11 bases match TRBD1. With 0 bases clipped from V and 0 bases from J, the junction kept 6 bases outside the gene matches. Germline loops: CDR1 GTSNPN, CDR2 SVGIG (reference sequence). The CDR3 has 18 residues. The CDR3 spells CAWSVRDRGFATNEKLFF. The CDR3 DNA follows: TGTGCCTGGAGTGTACGGGACAGGGGGTTTGCAACTAATGAAAAACTGTTTTTT.

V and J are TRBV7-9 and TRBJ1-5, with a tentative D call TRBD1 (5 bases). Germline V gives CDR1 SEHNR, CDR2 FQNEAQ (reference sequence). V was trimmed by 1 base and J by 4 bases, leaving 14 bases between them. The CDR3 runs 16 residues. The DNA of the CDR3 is TGTGCCAGCAGCTTAGGGTCCCCGGGACTAAATCAGCCCCAGCATTTT. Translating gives CASSLGSPGLNQPQHF.

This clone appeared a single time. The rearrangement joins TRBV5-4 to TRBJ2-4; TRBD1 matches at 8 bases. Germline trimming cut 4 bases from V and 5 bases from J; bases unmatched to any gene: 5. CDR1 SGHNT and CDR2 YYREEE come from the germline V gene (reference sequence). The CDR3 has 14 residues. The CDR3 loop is CASSPGQVENIQYF. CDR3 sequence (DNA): TGTGCCAGCAGCCCGGGACAGGTGGAAAACATTCAGTACTTC.

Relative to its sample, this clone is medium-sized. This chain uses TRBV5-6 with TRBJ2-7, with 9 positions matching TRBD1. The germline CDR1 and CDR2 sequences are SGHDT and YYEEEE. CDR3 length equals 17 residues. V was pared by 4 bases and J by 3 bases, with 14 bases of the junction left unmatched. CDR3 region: CASSPKVTGGINYEQYF. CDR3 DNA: TGTGCCAGCAGCCCAAAGGTGACAGGGGGAATAAACTACGAGCAGTACTTC.